This T cell receptor (beta chain) stems from a study of blood T cell repertoires in COVID-19 (dated by TCRdb to the early 2020s). Turning to the overall study: Collaborator samples came from the United States, Italy and Spain and covered acute and convalescent phases of COVID-19. Deeply sampled blood TCRbeta repertoires from subjects exposed to, actively infected with, or recovered from COVID-19 were included in the dataset. Samples were obtained from the ongoing ImmuneRACE study (first 160 participants) and from 1,254 subjects provided by 6 global collaborators. The repertoires were released in a freely available public database intended as a resource for research on the immune response to SARS-CoV-2. The material from the prospective study consisted of cDNA or gDNA derived from T cells, B-cell-depleted T cells, or PBMCs. HLA class I and class II types, where available, came from metadata supplied by the sample provider rather than from assay-based typing. The sample metadata nearly always contained a de-identified subject ID, COVID-19 status, age in years and sex. General conclusions and limits of the study: The quantity of clinical and demographic metadata differed by source and by participant and was supplied without curation.

Looking up the germline V gene yields CDR1 MNHEY and CDR2 SVGEGT. Spanning cysteine to phenylalanine, the CDR3 consists of 15 amino acids. The retained sequence is limited to the CDR3, 45 bases, with the frame set at the first base. V and J are trimmed by 6 bases and 6 bases, and the gene matches miss 10 bases of the junction. Worth noting for this clone: It lacks a known antigen. No qualities accompany the bases; no much larger clone lies one base away.

Whole blood was collected in K2EDTA tubes by collaborating institutions according to the institutions' own protocols. For TCRbeta analysis, collaborators shipped samples in one of three forms: frozen whole blood, isolated PBMCs, or DNA extracted from either of those sample types. TCRbeta CDR3 regions were amplified from genomic DNA by means of the immunoSEQ Assay, a bias-controlled multiplex PCR. As for the authors' bioinformatics: The number of nucleated cells in each sample was estimated by amplification of reference gene primers within the assay. To quantify the absolute abundance of each unique TCRbeta CDR3 rearrangement, sequence reads were collapsed and filtered. For each sample, productive Simpson clonality was calculated by taking the square root of Simpson's diversity index across productive rearrangements. TCRdb obtained this table from immuneACCESS and retained in-frame rearrangements with V and J assigned. These tables miss some clones; where compared with another copy, unresolved V genes account for less than half of the shortfall, and the remainder is unexplained. That table supplies the V and J calls and clone size; D and trimming were determined from the DNA. The sample table records around 200,000 clones; roughly 85% of these occur just once. Of the sample, 2.5% falls within the top ten clones.

The clonotype originates from a woman between 35 and 50 years old with active or convalescent COVID-19. The sequence is built from TRBV6-2 or TRBV6-3 and TRBJ2-3; 9 nucleotides in the junction match TRBD2. The source material was peripheral blood. In nucleotides, the sequence is TGTGCCAGCAGCCCCTCGCGGGGGGGCGGGGATACGCAGTATTTT. Its protein product is CASSPSRGGGDTQYF.